This TCR beta chain was profiled in a study of cytomegalovirus exposure and HLA in healthy donors. Whole-study results and caveats: It emerged from a later analysis that several of the most significant clusters appeared to be linked to common viral pathogens.

The study ran its PCR with 60 Vbeta and 13 Jbeta primers. The repertoire was sequenced with immunoSEQ multiplex PCR; TCRdb's copy has only in-frame clones and lacks some. The data show 70,000 to 100,000 clones, approximately 68% seen once. To note about this clone: Its antigen is undetermined.

In germline, CDR1 is LNHDA, CDR2 SQIVND (reference sequence). Trimming took 3 bases from V and 8 from J; bases not matched to a gene: 6. The CDR3 sequence is 14 residues long. V usage is TRBV19 and J usage is TRBJ1-2; 10 bases align to TRBD1. Sequenced sample: PBMCs. This clonotype originated in a woman aged 45-59 years in good health and CMV-seropositive. The CDR3 protein is CASSMWGQGKGYTF. The CDR3 DNA is TGTGCCAGTAGTATGTGGGGACAGGGGAAAGGCTACACCTTC.